The 30 T cell receptor beta chains below all came from one sample that was sequenced in a study of shared clonotypes between healthy human individuals. Data came from immunoSEQ multiplex PCR; TCRdb stores just in-frame clones and leaves some out. The sample has about 2.4 million clones; approximately 92% are singletons. The sequencing sample was made of naive CD4+ T cells sorted from blood. The subset here: CD45RA+ positively selected. These TCRs come from a man aged 18 to 30 in good health.

The chain joins TRBV19 to TRBJ2-7; D may be TRBD1 or TRBD2 (5 bases each). The CDR3 loop spans 13 amino acids. The germline gives CDR1 LNHDA, CDR2 SQIVND (reference sequence). V gave up 4 bases and J gave up 6 bases, with 13 bases separating them. CDR3 coding DNA: TGTGCCAGTAGTACGGGGCCTGGGGGCGAGCAGTACTTC. This codes for CASSTGPGGEQYF.

The rearrangement links TRBV5-6 to TRBJ1-3; D remains ambiguous. The CDR3 is 16 residues long. The germline gives CDR1 SGHDT, CDR2 YYEEEE. The ends were cut back, 2 bases at V and 1 base at J, with 13 bases in the middle. CDR3 sequence (DNA): TGTGCCAGCAGCTTTATAGGGAGTAGTTCTGGAAACACCATATATTTT. It translates to CASSFIGSSSGNTIYF.

The gene calls are TRBV2 and TRBJ2-6, with D maybe TRBD2 (6 bases). This CDR3 spans 16 amino acids. Germline V lookup: CDR1 SNHLY, CDR2 FYNNEI. V was cut by 7 bases and J by 0 bases, with 13 bases left in between. CDR3 in amino acids: CASNWEADSGANVLTF. Here the CDR3 DNA reads TGTGCCAGCAACTGGGAGGCCGACTCTGGGGCCAACGTCCTGACTTTC.

J is TRBJ1-4 and V is TRBV6-1; 9 nucleotides agree with TRBD1. The J segment lost 3 bases and the V segment lost 6 bases, leaving 5 bases of the junction unmatched. This CDR3 spans 15 amino acids. Germline CDR1 and CDR2: MNHNS and SASEGT. The CDR3 region is CASRDRGPANEKLFF. The CDR3 DNA reads TGTGCCAGCAGGGACAGGGGTCCCGCTAATGAAAAACTGTTTTTT.

This chain uses TRBV7-2 with TRBJ1-2, with D uncertain. CDR1 SGHTA and CDR2 FQGNSA come from the germline V gene. Trimming removed 0 bases from V and 11 bases from J, with 10 bases in between. The CDR3 totals 12 residues. DNA of the CDR3: TGTGCCAGCAGCTTAGCGGGCAAGGGATACACCTTC. Its protein is CASSLAGKGYTF. The full variable domain, completed using reference TRBV7-2 and TRBJ1-2, is GAGVSQSPSNKVTEKGKDVELRCDPISGHTALYWYRQSLGQGLEFLIYFQGNSAPDKSGLPSDRFSAERTGGSVSTLTIQRTQQEDSAVYLCASSLAGKGYTFGSGTRLTVV.

The genes are TRBV6-1 and TRBJ1-6; D is ambiguous. CDR3 size: 15 residues. The V gene lost 3 bases and the J gene lost 9 bases, with 15 bases spanning the gap. Germline V lookup: CDR1 MNHNS, CDR2 SASEGT. CDR3 nucleotide sequence: TGTGCCAGCAGTGAGCTGTACACCTCTTTTTCACCCCTCCACTTT. The encoded protein is CASSELYTSFSPLHF.

This clone was picked up one time. The CDR3, as DNA: TGCGCCAGCAGCTTGGGGACAGGGAACACAGATACGCAGTATTTT. This codes for CASSLGTGNTDTQYF. V usage is TRBV5-1 and J usage is TRBJ2-3; 8 bases map to TRBD1. Germline V gene lookup returns CDR1 SGHRS and CDR2 YFSETQ. The CDR3 totals 15 residues. V lost 0 bases, J lost 2 bases, and 2 bases stayed unmatched. Looking up the rest from reference TRBV5-1 and TRBJ2-3 gives the full variable domain: KAGVTQTPRYLIKTRGQQVTLSCSPISGHRSVSWYQQTPGQGLQFLFEYFSETQRNKGNFPGRFSGRQFSNSRSEMNVSTLELGDSALYLCASSLGTGNTDTQYFGPGTRLTVL.

The J gene is TRBJ2-1, the V gene TRBV27; a possible D gene is TRBD1 (6 bases). The V and J ends lost 7 bases and 7 bases respectively, with 14 bases between them. The CDR3 consists of 13 residues. Per germline, CDR1 MNHEY and CDR2 SMNVEV (reference sequence). The CDR3 DNA is TGTGCCAGCAACCCGCAGGGGTGGAATGAGCAGTTCTTC. Its translation: CASNPQGWNEQFF.

This sequence joins TRBV5-4 and TRBJ2-5; 10 nucleotides line up with TRBD1. Unmatched junction bases numbered 6, after V lost 0 bases and J lost 1 base. Germline CDR1 SGHNT, CDR2 YYREEE (reference sequence). The CDR3 covers 17 residues. CDR3 loop: CASSLEGGQGPQETQYF. The CDR3 DNA reads as TGTGCCAGCAGCTTGGAGGGGGGACAGGGGCCCCAAGAGACCCAGTACTTC.

The chain combines TRBV6-5 with TRBJ2-7; 9 positions match TRBD1. Germline CDR1 is MNHEY and CDR2 is SVGAGI. There are 14 residues in the CDR3. After removal of 6 bases from V and 2 bases from J, the junction contained 5 bases not matched to a gene. The DNA for the CDR3 is TGTGCCAGCAGGGACAACAGGGGGCCCTACGAGCAGTACTTC. It is translated as CASRDNRGPYEQYF.

The chain joins TRBV29-1 to TRBJ1-5; a possible D gene is TRBD1 (5 bases). V dropped 3 bases and J dropped 7 bases, with 16 bases sitting between them. Germline V gives CDR1 SQVTM, CDR2 ANQGSEA. This CDR3 is built from 14 residues. The CDR3 nucleotides read TGCAGCGTTGAGAGTCCCGGTAGGGGACAGCCCCAGCATTTT. It specifies CSVESPGRGQPQHF.

This clone is a singleton in its sample. V and J are TRBV6-6 and TRBJ2-5; D call uncertain. The better agreement between TRBJ2-7 and the DNA end casts doubt on the J call. The CDR3 is made up of 14 amino acids. CDR1 MNHNY and CDR2 SVGAGI come from the germline V gene (reference sequence). The CDR3 protein is CASSYRRSPYEQYF. CDR3 in DNA: TGTGCCAGCAGTTACAGGCGGAGCCCCTACGAGCAGTACTTC.

This chain uses TRBV4-3 with TRBJ2-3; D is perhaps TRBD2 (5 bases). The germline V gene encodes CDR1 LGHNA and CDR2 YSLEER. The V end lost 4 bases, the J end lost 0 bases, and 11 bases lay between the germline ends. The CDR3 length is 15 residues. This chain's CDR3 is CASSLLGISTDTQYF. The CDR3 coding sequence is TGCGCCAGCAGCCTACTAGGAATTAGCACAGATACGCAGTATTTT.

The chain couples TRBV7-8 to TRBJ2-2, with 9 bases aligning to TRBD1. Germline V CDR1 and CDR2: SGHVS, FQNEAQ. After removal of 2 bases from V and 6 bases from J, the junction contained 10 bases not matched to a gene. The CDR3 length is 17 residues. The CDR3 nucleotides read TGTGCCAGCAGCTTAATAACAGGGGGCCCAGGGCCCGGGGAGCTGTTTTTT. Translated, it gives CASSLITGGPGPGELFF.

The chain joins TRBV5-1 to TRBJ1-4; D is ambiguous. V was clipped by 4 bases and J by 8 bases, with 18 bases between them. This CDR3 has 15 amino acids. CDR1 is SGHRS and CDR2 is YFSETQ in the germline V gene. CDR3 coding DNA: TGCGCCAGCAGCCCAGGAGTCGGTTTTCTCGAAAAACTGTTTTTT. It codes for CASSPGVGFLEKLFF.

V is TRBV30 and J is TRBJ2-7; 10 bases match TRBD2. Germline V lookup: CDR1 GTSNPN, CDR2 SVGIG (reference sequence). V shed 4 bases and J 4 bases; nucleotides not matched to a gene: 7. This CDR3 comprises 14 residues. The CDR3 coding sequence is TGTGCCTGGACTAGCGGGAGCGTACGGTACGAGCAGTACTTC. Its protein product is CAWTSGSVRYEQYF.

This chain links TRBV6-6 with TRBJ1-5, with D perhaps TRBD1 (6 bases). This CDR3 is built from 15 residues. Per germline, CDR1 MNHNY and CDR2 SVGAGI (reference sequence). V was trimmed by 6 bases and J by 4 bases, leaving 16 bases between them. The CDR3 coding sequence is TGTGCCAGCAGGAGTCGTACAGGGTTTAATCAGCCCCAGCATTTT. Its translation: CASRSRTGFNQPQHF.

V is TRBV19 and J is TRBJ1-5, with 9 bases lining up with TRBD1. The CDR3 has 13 residues. Germline CDR1 reads LNHDA; CDR2 reads SQIVND (reference sequence). With 10 bases clipped from V and 4 bases from J, the junction kept 5 bases outside the gene matches. In DNA form, the CDR3 reads TGTGCCACAGGTGGGACAGGGAATCAGCCCCAGCATTTT. Amino acids: CATGGTGNQPQHF.

On this clone itself: The same CDR3 can be traced to other DNA sequences in this sample. The chain joins TRBV5-4 to TRBJ1-4, with D uncertain. V was cut by 4 bases and J by 5 bases, with 9 bases left in between. Germline CDR1 reads SGHNT; CDR2 reads YYREEE (reference sequence). The CDR3 sequence is 13 residues long. CDR3 nucleotide sequence: TGTGCCAGCAGCCTGGTCGGCAATGAAAAACTGTTTTTT. This codes for CASSLVGNEKLFF.

The chain is built from TRBV9 and TRBJ2-3; 8 positions match TRBD1. With V trimmed by 2 bases and J by 1 base, 6 bases remained unmatched. Germline V gives CDR1 SGDLS, CDR2 YYNGEE. CDR3 size: 16 residues. The CDR3 region has the DNA TGTGCCAGCAGCGTTAACAGGGGGTTCGGCACAGATACGCAGTATTTT. Translating gives CASSVNRGFGTDTQYF.

The chain has TRBV28 and TRBJ2-7; 11 nucleotides match TRBD2. The CDR3 totals 19 residues. Germline trimming cut 4 bases from V and 9 bases from J; bases unmatched to any gene: 23. From germline, CDR1 is MDHEN and CDR2 SYDVKM. The CDR3 DNA is TGTGCCAGCAGTTATCCCGCAACCGGGACTAGCGGAAAGGTGGGCGGGCAGTACTTC. This translates into CASSYPATGTSGKVGGQYF.

CDR3 sequence reads: CASSLAGRGYYNEQFF. In DNA, the CDR3 is TGTGCCAGCAGCTTGGCGGGCAGGGGGTACTACAATGAGCAGTTCTTC. This sequence joins TRBV5-6 and TRBJ2-1, with 7 positions matching TRBD1. This CDR3 has 16 residues. Per the germline V gene, CDR1 is SGHDT and CDR2 is YYEEEE. The junction had 6 bases not matched to a gene; V was cut back by 0 bases and J by 3 bases.

The chain joins TRBV4-1 to TRBJ2-2; the match to TRBD1 covers 12 bases. The germline CDR1 and CDR2 sequences are MGHRA and YSYEKL. The CDR3 loop spans 15 amino acids. V shed 4 bases, J shed 7 bases, and the junction held 4 bases outside the gene matches. CDR3 sequence (DNA): TGCGCCAGCAGCCCGGGACAGGGGGCTGTCGGGGAGCTGTTTTTT. Its protein is CASSPGQGAVGELFF.

V gene TRBV11-2 combines with J gene TRBJ2-5; D is ambiguous. V was pared by 2 bases and J by 4 bases, with 11 bases between. CDR1 and CDR2 from the germline V gene are SGHAT and FQNNGV. This CDR3 contains 14 residues. The CDR3 sequence: CASSLFHPPETQYF. The CDR3 nucleotides are TGTGCCAGCAGCTTATTTCACCCCCCAGAGACCCAGTACTTC.

This clone was recorded once. The chain links TRBV15 to TRBJ2-5, with TRBD1 matching 8 bases. CDR1 and CDR2 from the germline V gene are LNHNV and YYDKDF (reference sequence). The ends lost 6 bases at V and 5 bases at J; junction bases unmatched: 8. There are 14 residues in the CDR3. The CDR3 sequence is CATRGQVGAETQYF. The CDR3 DNA reads TGTGCCACCAGGGGACAGGTGGGTGCGGAGACCCAGTACTTC.

The chain links TRBV7-4 to TRBJ2-7; TRBD1 matches 8 bases. The CDR3 spans 18 residues. V shed 0 bases, J shed 2 bases, and the junction held 12 bases outside the gene matches. Per germline, CDR1 SGHVT and CDR2 SQSDAQ. The CDR3 spells CASSLALNLTGGTYEQYF. CDR3 DNA sequence: TGTGCCAGCAGCTTAGCGCTAAATCTTACAGGGGGAACCTACGAGCAGTACTTC. Variable domain in full (rest from reference TRBV7-4 and TRBJ2-7): GAGVSQSPRYKVAKRGRDVALRCDSISGHVTLYWYRQTLGQGSEVLTYSQSDAQRDKSGRPSGRFSAERPERSVSTLKIQRTEQGDSAVYLCASSLALNLTGGTYEQYFGPGTRLTVT.

Turning to this clone: Other DNA sequences within the sample encode an identical CDR3. The V gene is TRBV9, the J gene TRBJ2-7; D gene unclear. With 3 bases removed from V and 0 bases from J, the gap between germline ends came to 10 bases. There are 14 residues in the CDR3. The V gene's germline CDR1 is SGDLS and CDR2 YYNGEE. The DNA of the CDR3 is TGTGCCAGCAGCGCCCTCGGTACCTCCTACGAGCAGTACTTC. The encoded protein is CASSALGTSYEQYF.

The genes are TRBV11-3 and TRBJ2-1; 8 bases match TRBD2. CDR3 length: 15 amino acids. V dropped 5 bases and J dropped 2; count of bases not matched to a gene: 5. Germline V lookup: CDR1 SGHNT, CDR2 YENEEA. DNA of the CDR3: TGTGCCAGCAGCCCCGGGGGGGAGGCCTACAATGAGCAGTTCTTC. It translates to CASSPGGEAYNEQFF.

This clone has more than one count but fewer than ten. The rearrangement joins TRBV4-2 to TRBJ1-2; D not certain. Trimming removed 0 bases from V and 10 bases from J, with 9 bases in between. Per germline, CDR1 LGHNA and CDR2 YNFKEQ. This CDR3 is built from 12 residues. The CDR3 region has the DNA TGTGCCAGCAGCCAAGAGGGAGGTACCTACACCTTC. Its translation is CASSQEGGTYTF.

As concerns this clone: Other DNA sequences within the sample encode an identical CDR3. The chain has TRBV5-1 and TRBJ2-1; TRBD2 matches at 9 bases. V shed 0 bases, J shed 1 base, and the junction held 2 bases outside the gene matches. The CDR3 spans 16 residues. Germline V gives CDR1 SGHRS, CDR2 YFSETQ. This CDR3 is CASSLVAGGSYNEQFF. The DNA for the CDR3 is TGCGCCAGCAGCTTGGTGGCGGGAGGGTCCTACAATGAGCAGTTCTTC.